This T cell receptor beta chain was found in a study of control samples from healthy donors and cancer patients. The data were produced by immunoSEQ multiplex PCR, yet TCRdb's version contains in-frame clones alone and is incomplete. Among fewer than 90,000 clones listed, roughly 90% were seen once. A remark on this clone: Compared with germline, one end of the junction differs, possibly owing to a read error.

The sequenced material came from PBMCs. This sequence originates from a woman aged 55-69 years with head and neck cancer.

This chain's CDR3 is CATSRDIGTTYNEQFF. In nucleotides, the CDR3 is TGTGCCACCAGCAGAGATATAGGGACTACCTATAATGAGCAGTTCTTC. The chain has TRBV15 and TRBJ2-1; 7 bases are a match to TRBD2. Germline lookup yields CDR1 LNHNV and CDR2 YYDKDF (reference sequence). This CDR3 region has 16 residues.